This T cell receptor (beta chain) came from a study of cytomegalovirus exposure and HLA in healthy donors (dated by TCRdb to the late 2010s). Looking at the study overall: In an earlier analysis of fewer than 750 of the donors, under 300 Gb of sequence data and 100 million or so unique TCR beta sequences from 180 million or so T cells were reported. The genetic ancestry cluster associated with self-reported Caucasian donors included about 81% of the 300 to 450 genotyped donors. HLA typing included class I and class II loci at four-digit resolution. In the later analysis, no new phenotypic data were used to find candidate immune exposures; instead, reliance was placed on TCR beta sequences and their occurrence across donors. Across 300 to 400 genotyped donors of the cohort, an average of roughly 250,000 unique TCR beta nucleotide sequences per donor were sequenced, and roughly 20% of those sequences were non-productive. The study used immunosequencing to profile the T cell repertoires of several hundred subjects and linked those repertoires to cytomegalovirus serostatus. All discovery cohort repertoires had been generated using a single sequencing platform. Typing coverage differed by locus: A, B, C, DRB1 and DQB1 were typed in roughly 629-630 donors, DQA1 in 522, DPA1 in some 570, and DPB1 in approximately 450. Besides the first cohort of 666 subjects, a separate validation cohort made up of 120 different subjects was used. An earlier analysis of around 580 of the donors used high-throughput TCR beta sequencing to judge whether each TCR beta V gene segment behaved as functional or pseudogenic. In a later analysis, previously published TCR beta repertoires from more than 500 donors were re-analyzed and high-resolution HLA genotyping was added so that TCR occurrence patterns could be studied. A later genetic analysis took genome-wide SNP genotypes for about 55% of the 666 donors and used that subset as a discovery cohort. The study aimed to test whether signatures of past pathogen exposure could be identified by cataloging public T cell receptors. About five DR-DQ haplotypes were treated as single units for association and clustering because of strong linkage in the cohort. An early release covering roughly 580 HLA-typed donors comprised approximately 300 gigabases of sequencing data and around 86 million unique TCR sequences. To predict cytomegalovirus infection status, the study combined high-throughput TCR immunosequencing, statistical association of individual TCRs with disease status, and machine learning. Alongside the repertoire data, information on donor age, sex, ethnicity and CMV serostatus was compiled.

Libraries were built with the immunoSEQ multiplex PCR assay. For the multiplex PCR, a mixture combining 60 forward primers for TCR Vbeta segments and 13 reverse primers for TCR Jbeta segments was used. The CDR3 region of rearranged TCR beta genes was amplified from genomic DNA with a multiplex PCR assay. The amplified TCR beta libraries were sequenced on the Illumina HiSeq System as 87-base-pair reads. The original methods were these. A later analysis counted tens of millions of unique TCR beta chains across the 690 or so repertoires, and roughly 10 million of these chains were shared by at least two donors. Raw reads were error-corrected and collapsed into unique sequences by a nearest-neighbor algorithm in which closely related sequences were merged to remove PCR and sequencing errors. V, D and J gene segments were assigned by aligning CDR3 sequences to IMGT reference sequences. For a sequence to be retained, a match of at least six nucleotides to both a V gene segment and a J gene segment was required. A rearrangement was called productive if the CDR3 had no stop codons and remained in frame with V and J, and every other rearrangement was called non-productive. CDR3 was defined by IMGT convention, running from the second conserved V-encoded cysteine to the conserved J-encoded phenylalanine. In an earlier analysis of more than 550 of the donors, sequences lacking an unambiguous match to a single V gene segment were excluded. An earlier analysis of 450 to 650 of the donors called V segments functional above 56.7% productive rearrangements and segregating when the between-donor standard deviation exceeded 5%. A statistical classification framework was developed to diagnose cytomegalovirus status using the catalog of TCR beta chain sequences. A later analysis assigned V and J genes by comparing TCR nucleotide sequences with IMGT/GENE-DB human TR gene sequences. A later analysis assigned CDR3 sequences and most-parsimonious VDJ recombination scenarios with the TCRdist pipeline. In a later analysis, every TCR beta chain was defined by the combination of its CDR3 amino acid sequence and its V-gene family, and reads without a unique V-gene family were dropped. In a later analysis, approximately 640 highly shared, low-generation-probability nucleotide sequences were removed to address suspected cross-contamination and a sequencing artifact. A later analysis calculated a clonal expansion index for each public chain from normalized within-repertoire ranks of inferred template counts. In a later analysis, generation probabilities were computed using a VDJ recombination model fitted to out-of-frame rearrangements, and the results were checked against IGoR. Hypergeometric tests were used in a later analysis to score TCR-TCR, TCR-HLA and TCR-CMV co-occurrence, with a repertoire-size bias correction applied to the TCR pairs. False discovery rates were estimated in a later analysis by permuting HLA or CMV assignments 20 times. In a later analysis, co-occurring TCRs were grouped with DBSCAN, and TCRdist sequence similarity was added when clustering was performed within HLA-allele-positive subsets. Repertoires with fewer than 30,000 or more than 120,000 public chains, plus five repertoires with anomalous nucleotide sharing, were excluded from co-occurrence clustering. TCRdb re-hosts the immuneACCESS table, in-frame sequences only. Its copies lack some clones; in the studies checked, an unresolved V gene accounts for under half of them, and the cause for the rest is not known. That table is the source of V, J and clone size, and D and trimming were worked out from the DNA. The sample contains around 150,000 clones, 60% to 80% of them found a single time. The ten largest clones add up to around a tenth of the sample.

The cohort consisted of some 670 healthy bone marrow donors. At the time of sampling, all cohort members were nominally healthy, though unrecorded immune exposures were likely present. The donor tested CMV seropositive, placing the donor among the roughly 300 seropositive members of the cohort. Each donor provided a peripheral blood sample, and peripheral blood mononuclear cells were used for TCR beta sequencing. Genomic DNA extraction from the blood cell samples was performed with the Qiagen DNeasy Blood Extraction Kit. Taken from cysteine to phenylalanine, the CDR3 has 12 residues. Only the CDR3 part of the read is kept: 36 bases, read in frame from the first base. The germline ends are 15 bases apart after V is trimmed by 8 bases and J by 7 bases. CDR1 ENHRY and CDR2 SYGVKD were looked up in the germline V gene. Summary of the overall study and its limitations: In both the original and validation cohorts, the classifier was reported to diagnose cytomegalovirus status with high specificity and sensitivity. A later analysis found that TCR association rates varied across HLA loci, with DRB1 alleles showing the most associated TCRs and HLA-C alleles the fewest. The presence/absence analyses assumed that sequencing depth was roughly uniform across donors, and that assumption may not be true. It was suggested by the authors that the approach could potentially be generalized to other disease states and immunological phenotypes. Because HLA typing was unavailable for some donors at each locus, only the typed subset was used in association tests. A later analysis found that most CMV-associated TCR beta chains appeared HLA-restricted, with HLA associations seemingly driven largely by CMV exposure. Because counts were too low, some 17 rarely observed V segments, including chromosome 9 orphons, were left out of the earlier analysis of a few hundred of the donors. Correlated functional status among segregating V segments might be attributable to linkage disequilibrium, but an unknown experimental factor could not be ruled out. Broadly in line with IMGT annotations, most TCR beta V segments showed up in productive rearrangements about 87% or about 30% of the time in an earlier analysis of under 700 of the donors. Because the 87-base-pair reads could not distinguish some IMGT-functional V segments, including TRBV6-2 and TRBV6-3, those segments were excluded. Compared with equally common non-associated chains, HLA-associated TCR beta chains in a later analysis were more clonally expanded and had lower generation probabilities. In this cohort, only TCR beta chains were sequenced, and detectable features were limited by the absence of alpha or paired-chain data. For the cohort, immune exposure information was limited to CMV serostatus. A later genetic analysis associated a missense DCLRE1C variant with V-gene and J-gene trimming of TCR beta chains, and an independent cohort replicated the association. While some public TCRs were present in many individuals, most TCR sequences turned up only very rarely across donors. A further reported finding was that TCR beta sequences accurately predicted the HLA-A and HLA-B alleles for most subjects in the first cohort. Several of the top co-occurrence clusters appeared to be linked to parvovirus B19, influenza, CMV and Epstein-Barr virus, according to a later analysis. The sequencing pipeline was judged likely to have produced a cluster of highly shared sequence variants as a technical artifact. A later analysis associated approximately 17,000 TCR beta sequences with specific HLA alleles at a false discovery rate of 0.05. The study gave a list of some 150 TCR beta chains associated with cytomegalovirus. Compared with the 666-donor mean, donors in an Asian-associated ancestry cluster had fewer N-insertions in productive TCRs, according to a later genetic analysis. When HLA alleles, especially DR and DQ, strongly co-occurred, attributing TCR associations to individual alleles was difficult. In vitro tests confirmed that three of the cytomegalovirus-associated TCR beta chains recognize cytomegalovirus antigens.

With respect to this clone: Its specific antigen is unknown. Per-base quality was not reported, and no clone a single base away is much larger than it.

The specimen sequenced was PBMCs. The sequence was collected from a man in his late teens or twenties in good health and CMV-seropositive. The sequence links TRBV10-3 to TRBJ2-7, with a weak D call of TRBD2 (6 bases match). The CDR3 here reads CAIRDRDLEQYF. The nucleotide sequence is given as TGTGCCATCCGGGACCGGGACTTGGAGCAGTACTTC.